This T cell receptor beta chain emerged from a study of blood T cell repertoires in COVID-19. Here immunoSEQ multiplex PCR was the method, and the copy in TCRdb shows in-frame clones only, minus some. The sample includes about 67,000 clones, roughly 89% of them seen just once. The junction had 8 bases not matched to a gene; V was cut back by 5 bases and J by 5 bases. The CDR3 spans 15 residues. Germline V gene data show CDR1 as ENHRY and CDR2 as SYGVKD. The source of this sequence is a woman of 80 years or more with acute or convalescent COVID-19. The chain carries TRBV10-3 and TRBJ2-5, with 10 bases fitting TRBD1. The sample comprised peripheral blood. CDR3 DNA sequence: TGTGCCATCAGTACAGGGACAGGGGTTTGGGAGACCCAGTACTTC. It codes for CAISTGTGVWETQYF.